This T cell receptor beta chain was identified in a study of identical twins. Study conclusions and caveats: An excess of low generation probability was shown by twin-shared out-of-frame alpha sequences.

Regarding this clonotype: Its target is not known.

Unmatched junction bases numbered 4, after V lost 4 bases and J lost 5 bases. Germline V gene sequence: CDR1 MNHNS, CDR2 SASEGT. The CDR3 runs 13 residues. TCRdb re-called the 5' RACE reads through MiXCR, storing one row per CDR3 protein. Of about 1.7 million distinct CDR3 sequences in the sample, about 32% were seen once. The clonotype was recovered from a newborn girl in good health. The chain couples TRBV6-1 to TRBJ1-1, with 7 bases aligning to TRBD1. Sequenced material: cord blood. The CDR3 here is CASSGQGMTEAFF. The CDR3 DNA reads as TGTGCCAGCAGTGGACAGGGAATGACTGAAGCTTTCTTT.